Each of the 22 T cell receptor beta chains below was sequenced from the same sample in a study of immune evolution from preneoplasia to lung adenocarcinoma. Method: immunoSEQ multiplex PCR; TCRdb's copy keeps in-frame clones and lacks some. Of 9,500 to 15,000 clones in the sample, about 85% were seen once. The sequenced sample consisted of FFPE tissue from an adenomatous hyperplasia lung lesion. The subset denotes: atypical adenomatous hyperplasia (AAH), lung preneoplasia. The receptors stem from a person aged 45-69 years with lung adenocarcinoma.

V and J are TRBV6-5 and TRBJ2-1, with 9 bases aligning to TRBD2. Germline CDR1 is MNHEY and CDR2 is SVGAGI. With V trimmed by 5 bases and J by 5 bases, 7 bases remained unmatched. This CDR3 is built from 15 residues. DNA for the CDR3: TGTGCCAGCAGTCGTCTAGCGGGGATCAACAATGAGCAGTTCTTC. Translation: CASSRLAGINNEQFF.

This clone was detected once. This chain links TRBV11-2 with TRBJ2-3; 16 bases align to TRBD2. CDR1 is SGHAT and CDR2 is FQNNGV in the germline V gene. The trim removed 3 bases at V and 11 bases at J, leaving 2 bases unmatched. The CDR3 has 14 residues. The CDR3, as DNA: TGTGCCAGCAGCTTCGGGACTAGCGGGGGGGTGCAGTATTTT. Translation gives CASSFGTSGGVQYF. Looking up the rest from reference TRBV11-2 and TRBJ2-3 gives the full variable domain: EAGVAQSPRYKIIEKRQSVAFWCNPISGHATLYWYQQILGQGPKLLIQFQNNGVVDDSQLPKDRFSAERLKGVDSTLKIQPAKLEDSAVYLCASSFGTSGGVQYFGPGTRLTVL.

The V call is TRBV28, the J call TRBJ1-2; D remains unclear. This CDR3 spans 12 amino acids. Germline V CDR1 and CDR2: MDHEN, SYDVKM. The V and J ends lost 2 bases and 7 bases respectively, with 8 bases between them. The CDR3 nucleotides read TGTGCCAGCAGTTTAATAGGGTTTGGCTACACCTTC. It is translated as CASSLIGFGYTF.

The chain uses TRBV2 and TRBJ1-1, with D unresolved. In germline, CDR1 is SNHLY, CDR2 FYNNEI. Trimming shortened V by 5 bases and J by 0 bases, and 10 bases separated the two germline ends. The CDR3 is made up of 14 amino acids. The CDR3 sequence: CASSLQTMNTEAFF. As DNA, the CDR3 is TGTGCCAGCAGTCTCCAGACTATGAACACTGAAGCTTTCTTT.

This chain joins TRBV11-2 and TRBJ2-1, with a tentative D call TRBD2 (5 bases). Per germline, CDR1 SGHAT and CDR2 FQNNGV. The CDR3 sequence is 15 residues long. With 3 bases removed from V and 5 bases from J, the gap between germline ends came to 14 bases. This chain's CDR3 is CASSLRVVLDNEQFF. As DNA, the CDR3 is TGTGCCAGCAGCTTGAGGGTGGTGCTAGACAATGAGCAGTTCTTC.

The gene calls are TRBV14 and TRBJ2-1; TRBD2 might be the D (6 bases). Germline V lookup: CDR1 SGHDN, CDR2 FVKESK. CDR3 length: 15 amino acids. V lost 0 bases, J lost 7 bases, and 13 bases lay in between. The CDR3 loop reads CASSQDSRDRNEQFF. CDR3 nucleotide sequence: TGTGCCAGCAGCCAAGATTCGCGGGATCGGAATGAGCAGTTCTTC.

The rearrangement joins TRBV29-1 to TRBJ2-2, with TRBD1 matching over 7 bases. CDR1 is SQVTM and CDR2 is ANQGSEA in the germline V gene. After removal of 6 bases from V and 3 bases from J, the junction contained 1 base not matched to a gene. CDR3 size: 12 residues. CDR3 in amino acids: CSVTGDTGELFF. DNA for the CDR3: TGCAGCGTAACAGGGGACACCGGGGAGCTGTTTTTT.

V is TRBV7-8 and J is TRBJ2-3; 7 nucleotides match TRBD2. This CDR3 spans 15 amino acids. Germline V CDR1 and CDR2: SGHVS, FQNEAQ. The J segment lost 2 bases and the V segment lost 6 bases, leaving 8 bases of the junction unmatched. CDR3 bases: TGTGCCAGCAGAGCCGGGACTATTGACACAGATACGCAGTATTTT. Translation gives CASRAGTIDTDTQYF. The full variable domain, with the rest looked up from reference TRBV7-8 and TRBJ2-3, is GAGVSQSPRYKVAKRGQDVALRCDPISGHVSLFWYQQALGQGPEFLTYFQNEAQLDKSGLPSDRFFAERPEGSVSTLKIQRTQQEDSAVYLCASRAGTIDTDTQYFGPGTRLTVL.

The V call is TRBV18, the J call TRBJ1-5, with D possibly TRBD1 on 6 matching bases. Trimming removed 2 bases at V and 3 bases at J, with 8 bases between. CDR1 and CDR2 (germline): KGHSH, LQKENI. This CDR3 has 14 amino acids. The CDR3 DNA sequence: TGTGCCAGCTCACCATGGACAGACAATCAGCCCCAGCATTTT. Protein product: CASSPWTDNQPQHF.

The chain couples TRBV7-9 to TRBJ2-2; TRBD2 matches 11 bases. Trimming cost V 3 bases and J 2 bases; bases outside gene matches: 8. Germline CDR1 is SEHNR and CDR2 is FQNEAQ (reference sequence). This CDR3 has 18 residues. CDR3 amino acids: CASSFPSSGRANTGELFF. In DNA form, the CDR3 reads TGTGCCAGCAGCTTCCCCAGTAGCGGGAGGGCAAACACCGGGGAGCTGTTTTTT.

This chain joins TRBV19 and TRBJ1-5, with TRBD1 as a possible D gene (6 bases). The CDR3 spans 15 residues. CDR1 and CDR2 from the germline V gene are LNHDA and SQIVND (reference sequence). Trimming removed 10 bases at V and 1 base at J, with 17 bases between. The CDR3 DNA follows: TGTGCCACCTCCAGGGGAGGGGCGAGCAATCAGCCCCAGCATTTT. Encoded protein: CATSRGGASNQPQHF.

A word on this clone: The junction departs from the called germline gene at one end, perhaps through a read error. The V gene is TRBV7-9, the J gene TRBJ2-7, with D maybe TRBD1 (5 bases). The germline V gene encodes CDR1 SEHNR and CDR2 FQNEAQ (reference sequence). The CDR3 loop spans 16 amino acids. The CDR3 region is CASSLGTGPTSSTLLF. The DNA for the CDR3 is TGTGCCAGCAGCTTAGGCACAGGCCCTACGAGCAGTACTTTACTCTTC.

The chain combines TRBV7-3 with TRBJ2-1, with D perhaps TRBD1 (5 bases). This CDR3 has 12 amino acids. Germline CDR1 is SGHTA and CDR2 is FQGTGA. V lost 5 bases and J 8 bases, leaving 10 bases between the germline ends. As DNA, the CDR3 is TGTGCCAGCAGCCCTGGACAAGATGAGCAGTTCTTC. It encodes CASSPGQDEQFF.

The chain employs TRBV11-3 and TRBJ1-3; D is unclear. In germline, CDR1 is SGHNT, CDR2 YENEEA. The CDR3 consists of 13 residues. Deletions cut 8 bases from V and 1 base from J, with 9 bases between. CDR3 in amino acids: CASAGGSGNTIYF. For the CDR3, the DNA is TGTGCCAGCGCCGGCGGGTCTGGAAACACCATATATTTT.

The chain employs TRBV5-6 and TRBJ2-4; 8 positions match TRBD2. The CDR3 has 15 amino acids. V gave up 4 bases and J gave up 3 bases; unmatched junction bases: 6. CDR1 is SGHDT and CDR2 is YYEEEE in the germline V gene. CDR3 sequence reads: CASSLSGVGKNIQYF. CDR3 coding DNA: TGTGCCAGCAGCCTTAGCGGGGTTGGCAAAAACATTCAGTACTTC.

The chain is built from TRBV7-9 and TRBJ2-2; D is perhaps TRBD1 or TRBD2 (5 bases each). The CDR3 length is 16 residues. The germline CDR1 and CDR2 sequences are SEHNR and FQNEAQ (reference sequence). Between the trimmed V and J ends, which lost 7 bases and 1 base, there was a span of 16 bases. This CDR3 reads CASTKGSGRNTGELFF. The CDR3 DNA is TGTGCCAGCACCAAGGGGTCGGGACGGAACACCGGGGAGCTGTTTTTT.

The chain uses TRBV27 and TRBJ2-7; D gene ambiguous. The length of the CDR3 is 13 residues. Germline CDR1 MNHEY, CDR2 SMNVEV (reference sequence). Between the trimmed V and J ends, which lost 5 bases and 2 bases, there was a span of 10 bases. CDR3 in DNA: TGTGCCAGCAGTCCGAGTCTAGCCTACGAGCAGTACTTC. Its translation is CASSPSLAYEQYF.

The chain links TRBV9 to TRBJ2-1; 9 bases are shared with TRBD2. The V segment lost 0 bases and the J segment 8 bases; nucleotides outside the gene matches: 9. The CDR3 extends over 16 amino acids. CDR1 is SGDLS, CDR2 YYNGEE, per germline. The CDR3 DNA is TGTGCCAGCAGCGTAGGTCCTAGCGGGGCGTCAGATGAGCAGTTCTTC. Its translation: CASSVGPSGASDEQFF.

The V call is TRBV19, the J call TRBJ2-2; 10 bases are a match to TRBD2. Germline CDR1 reads LNHDA; CDR2 reads SQIVND (reference sequence). This CDR3 is built from 18 residues. Unmatched junction bases numbered 10, after V lost 6 bases and J lost 0 bases. DNA of the CDR3: TGTGCCAGTAGCACAAACGGACTAGCGGCGGCGAACACCGGGGAGCTGTTTTTT. This gives the protein CASSTNGLAAANTGELFF.

The rearrangement links TRBV29-1 to TRBJ2-1; possibly TRBD1 or TRBD2 for D (6 bases each). The length of the CDR3 is 13 residues. Germline V gives CDR1 SQVTM, CDR2 ANQGSEA. The V and J ends lost 1 base and 12 bases respectively, with 16 bases between them. For the CDR3, the DNA is TGCAGCGTTGAAGCGCCCTGGGGGGCGGGGCAGTTCTTC. It translates to CSVEAPWGAGQFF.

The chain recombines TRBV7-2 with TRBJ2-5; 15 nucleotides match TRBD2. Germline CDR1 reads SGHTA; CDR2 reads FQGNSA. CDR3 length equals 17 residues. The junction had 5 bases not matched to a gene; V was cut back by 1 base and J by 5 bases. The CDR3 protein is CASSLGTSGREGETQYF. CDR3 DNA sequence: TGTGCCAGCAGCTTAGGGACTAGCGGGAGGGAGGGGGAGACCCAGTACTTC. Full variable domain (missing parts from reference TRBV7-2 and TRBJ2-5): GAGVSQSPSNKVTEKGKDVELRCDPISGHTALYWYRQSLGQGLEFLIYFQGNSAPDKSGLPSDRFSAERTGGSVSTLTIQRTQQEDSAVYLCASSLGTSGREGETQYFGPGTRLLVL.

This rearrangement joins TRBV19 to TRBJ2-1; D is undetermined. The V and J ends lost 8 bases and 3 bases respectively, with 5 bases between them. This CDR3 has 11 amino acids. The germline V gene encodes CDR1 LNHDA and CDR2 SQIVND (reference sequence). CDR3 sequence reads: CASEYYNEQFF. Written as DNA, the CDR3 is TGTGCCAGTGAATACTACAATGAGCAGTTCTTC.